This T cell receptor beta chain was identified in a study of metastatic and nonmetastatic thyroid tumors. Study context: Repertoire comparisons spanned blood and tumor or nodule tissue from malignant and benign thyroid patients.

The CDR3 totals 15 residues. J gave up 5 bases and V 0 bases, and 5 bases lay outside the gene matches. Germline CDR1 and CDR2: SGDLS and YYNGEE. Details on this clone: The antigen is not known.

Treatment of any kind had been given to no patient before thyroid surgery. Original handling: Between-group CDR3 differences, defined by clinicopathological status, yielded a distant-metastasis classifier for papillary thyroid cancer. MiXCR re-clonotyped the PCR reads for TCRdb. TCRdb assigned the V and J calls; the authors' analysis was not used. This table has 5,500 to 6,500 clones, around a third appearing once. Study-wide results and limits: In both blood and tumor samples, TCR beta diversity was reported significantly higher for malignant than benign nodules.

The receptor comes from a male donor with papillary thyroid cancer or a benign thyroid nodule (not recorded which). Some clones in this sample may be carry-over from other donors' samples. Specimen: adjacent normal tissue. The chain is built from TRBV9 and TRBJ1-1; 9 positions match TRBD1. The CDR3 reads CASSVASGQGTEAFF. For the CDR3, the DNA is TGTGCCAGCAGCGTAGCTTCCGGACAGGGGACTGAAGCTTTCTTT.